The 18 T cell receptor beta chains presented below share a single source sample, sequenced in a study of cytomegalovirus exposure and HLA in healthy donors. The study ran its PCR with 60 Vbeta and 13 Jbeta primers. Produced via immunoSEQ multiplex PCR; TCRdb's table is partial and in-frame only. This sample has 110,000 or so clones; approximately 67% occur once, and the top ten carry about 7.7%. Specimen: PBMCs. The receptors were gathered from a man younger than 30 in good health and CMV-seropositive.

The chain carries TRBV14 and TRBJ2-5; no firm D call. This CDR3 spans 12 amino acids. Germline V CDR1 and CDR2: SGHDN, FVKESK. Between the trimmed V and J ends, which lost 4 bases and 5 bases, there was a span of 8 bases. This CDR3 is CASSRVLETQYF. The CDR3 bases are TGTGCCAGCAGCCGAGTATTGGAGACCCAGTACTTC.

The V call is TRBV5-1, the J call TRBJ1-1; 9 nucleotides align to TRBD1. The CDR3 is made up of 15 amino acids. V shed 4 bases, J shed 5 bases, and the junction held 9 bases outside the gene matches. Germline V gives CDR1 SGHRS, CDR2 YFSETQ. In DNA form, the CDR3 reads TGCGCCAGCAGCCTGGACAGGGGAAAGTATACTGAAGCTTTCTTT. Translation: CASSLDRGKYTEAFF.

This sequence joins TRBV20-1 and TRBJ2-1; D gene unclear. The V end was cut by 4 bases, the J end by 4 bases, with 5 bases between. The CDR3 covers 11 residues. Germline V gene lookup returns CDR1 DFQATT and CDR2 SNEGSKA (reference sequence). The CDR3 DNA follows: TGCAGTGCTATCGTGTACAATGAGCAGTTCTTC. Amino acid sequence: CSAIVYNEQFF.

This clone has only a few counts. The rearrangement joins TRBV6-1 to TRBJ2-1, with TRBD2 identical over 13 bases. The trim removed 7 bases at V and 7 bases at J, leaving 7 bases unmatched. CDR1 MNHNS and CDR2 SASEGT come from the germline V gene. CDR3 length: 15 residues. The CDR3 DNA sequence: TGTGCCAGCACCAATGGACTAGCGGGGGTTAATGAGCAGTTCTTC. Translating gives CASTNGLAGVNEQFF.

This rearrangement joins TRBV5-5 to TRBJ1-2, with D hard to call. The germline CDR1 and CDR2 sequences are SGHKS and YYEKEE (reference sequence). This CDR3 region has 14 residues. The V gene lost 0 bases and the J gene lost 7 bases, with 13 bases spanning the gap. In DNA, the CDR3 is TGTGCCAGCAGCTTGGTTGAGGGTTTGGGTGGCTACACCTTC. It encodes CASSLVEGLGGYTF.

In this sample, this clone turned up a few times. The chain recombines TRBV12-5 with TRBJ2-7; D possibly corresponds to TRBD2 (5 bases). The V gene's germline CDR1 is LGHNT and CDR2 FRNRAP. Trimming left V 2 bases short and J 2 bases short, with 19 bases between. This CDR3 has 17 residues. CDR3 amino acids: CASGLPPHRGRTYEQYV. DNA of the CDR3: TGTGCTAGTGGTTTGCCCCCCCATCGGGGAAGGACCTACGAGCAGTACGTC.

The V and J genes are TRBV27 and TRBJ2-3, with D tentatively TRBD1 (6 bases). Germline V gene data show CDR1 as MNHEY and CDR2 as SMNVEV (reference sequence). Trimming removed 5 bases from V and 2 bases from J, with 11 bases in between. This CDR3 region has 14 residues. The CDR3 nucleotides are TGTGCCAGCAGTACGACAGGTTACACAGATACGCAGTATTTT. Translating gives CASSTTGYTDTQYF.

This rearrangement joins TRBV7-6 to TRBJ1-3, with 8 bases that match TRBD1. The CDR3 consists of 15 residues. Trimming cost V 5 bases and J 4 bases; bases outside gene matches: 7. CDR1 is SGHVS, CDR2 FNYEAQ, per germline. CDR3 sequence (DNA): TGTGCCAGCAGCCCTCCAGGGGGCTCGGGAAACACCATATATTTT. Amino acid sequence: CASSPPGGSGNTIYF.

This clone appeared a few times. The CDR3, as DNA: TGTGCCAGCAGCTCCGCCGGGGACTACTCCTACGAGCAGTACTTC. Translating gives CASSSAGDYSYEQYF. The chain couples TRBV11-3 to TRBJ2-7; 7 positions match TRBD2. Germline V lookup: CDR1 SGHNT, CDR2 YENEEA. The CDR3 loop spans 15 amino acids. J gave up 0 bases and V 4 bases, and 6 bases lay outside the gene matches.

This chain uses TRBV11-2 with TRBJ2-3, with D uncertain. The CDR3 is 16 residues long. Germline V lookup: CDR1 SGHAT, CDR2 FQNNGV. Trimming took 0 bases from V and 4 from J, leaving 14 bases between them. The CDR3 nucleotides read TGTGCCAGCAGCTTAGATGGGCCTGCGAGCCCAGATACGCAGTATTTT. It yields the protein CASSLDGPASPDTQYF.

The chain links TRBV5-6 to TRBJ2-1, with TRBD2 identical over 12 bases. Trimming at V came to 3 bases and at J to 10 bases, leaving 2 bases not matched to a gene. CDR1 is SGHDT, CDR2 YYEEEE, per germline. This CDR3 has 13 residues. Here the CDR3 DNA reads TGTGCCAGCAGCTACGGGACTAGCGGGGAGCAGTTCTTC. Translating it yields CASSYGTSGEQFF.

The rearrangement joins TRBV7-9 to TRBJ1-6; unclear D gene. The V gene's germline CDR1 is SEHNR and CDR2 FQNEAQ (reference sequence). The ends were cut back, 3 bases at V and 10 bases at J, with 10 bases in the middle. There are 13 residues in the CDR3. The CDR3 is CASSFGLPSPLHF. In DNA form, the CDR3 reads TGTGCCAGCAGCTTCGGGTTGCCCTCACCCCTCCACTTT.

This clone was picked up one time. V is TRBV7-9 and J is TRBJ1-5, with 7 bases that match TRBD1. With V trimmed by 2 bases and J by 0 bases, 4 bases remained unmatched. The length of the CDR3 is 16 residues. CDR1 and CDR2 (germline): SEHNR, FQNEAQ (reference sequence). The CDR3 is CASSLSQGDSNQPQHF. For the CDR3, the DNA is TGTGCCAGCAGCTTAAGCCAGGGGGATAGCAATCAGCCCCAGCATTTT.

V and J are TRBV12-5 and TRBJ2-7, with a possible D match to TRBD2 (5 bases). The CDR3 extends over 15 amino acids. V was trimmed by 0 bases and J by 7 bases, leaving 16 bases between them. The germline gives CDR1 LGHNT, CDR2 FRNRAP. Here the CDR3 reads CASGLVLKGPGEQYV. In nucleotides, the CDR3 is TGTGCTAGTGGTTTGGTACTGAAGGGCCCGGGAGAGCAGTACGTC.

V and J are TRBV30 and TRBJ1-3, with a weak D call TRBD1 (5 bases). Germline V gene data show CDR1 as GTSNPN and CDR2 as SVGIG (reference sequence). This CDR3 has 16 residues. Trimming pared 3 bases from V and 0 bases from J, leaving 15 bases between. CDR3: CAWSSWGISSGNTIYF. CDR3 sequence (DNA): TGTGCCTGGAGCTCGTGGGGCATCAGCTCTGGAAACACCATATATTTT.

This rearrangement joins TRBV6-1 to TRBJ1-2, with 9 bases fitting TRBD1. The V gene end was trimmed by 6 bases and the J gene end by 6 bases; junction bases not matched to a gene: 8. The CDR3 totals 14 residues. CDR1 is MNHNS, CDR2 SASEGT, per germline. The DNA for the CDR3 is TGTGCCAGCAGCGGCCCGACAGGGGGTAATGGCTACACCTTC. Amino acid sequence: CASSGPTGGNGYTF.

The V and J genes are TRBV4-1 and TRBJ2-2, with 7 bases aligning to TRBD1. This CDR3 spans 15 amino acids. Germline V CDR1 and CDR2: MGHRA, YSYEKL. Germline trimming cut 3 bases from V and 1 base from J; bases unmatched to any gene: 2. The CDR3 bases are TGCGCCAGCAGCCACAGGGACAGGAACACCGGGGAGCTGTTTTTT. Encoded protein: CASSHRDRNTGELFF.

This clone was observed a handful of times. The chain is built from TRBV4-1 and TRBJ1-2; D not certain. Germline V gene data show CDR1 as MGHRA and CDR2 as YSYEKL. Between the trimmed V and J ends, which lost 2 bases and 3 bases, there was a span of 4 bases. The CDR3 totals 12 residues. This chain's CDR3 is CASSQPDYGYTF. The DNA for the CDR3 is TGCGCCAGCAGCCAACCAGACTATGGCTACACCTTC.